The 12 T cell receptor beta chains given below trace back to one sample, sequenced in a study of cytomegalovirus exposure and HLA in healthy donors. The PCR had 60 Vbeta and 13 Jbeta primers. TCRdb's copy holds only in-frame clones and misses some; the assay was immunoSEQ multiplex PCR. Seen here are 97,000 or so clones, roughly a tenth observed once, and the top ten hold 4.5% to 6%. The specimen was PBMCs. The receptors here all came from a middle-aged man in good health and CMV-seropositive.

This clone was recorded a few times. The chain couples TRBV27 to TRBJ2-3; 11 positions agree with TRBD2. The CDR3 covers 15 residues. V lost 5 bases to trimming and J lost 9 bases; unmatched junction nucleotides: 10. CDR1 and CDR2 (germline): MNHEY, SMNVEV (reference sequence). The CDR3 region has the DNA TGTGCCAGCAGTCCAAATAGCGGGGGGGGCGGGACGCAGTATTTT. It encodes CASSPNSGGGGTQYF.

A remark on this clone: At the DNA level, this CDR3 is encoded by other sequences in the same sample as well. The chain uses TRBV18 and TRBJ2-2, with D unclear. V lost 0 bases, J lost 0 bases, and 11 bases lay in between. Germline CDR1 and CDR2: KGHSH and LQKENI. This CDR3 is 17 amino acids long. The CDR3 region is CASSPPTTRPNTGELFF. Written as DNA, the CDR3 is TGTGCCAGCTCACCACCGACAACCCGTCCGAACACCGGGGAGCTGTTTTTT.

The gene calls are TRBV6-6 and TRBJ1-4; 7 bases agree with TRBD1. The V and J ends lost 6 bases and 8 bases, in that order; junction bases with no gene match: 6. Germline V CDR1 and CDR2: MNHNY, SVGAGI (reference sequence). This CDR3 region has 13 residues. The CDR3 sequence is CASRDRAGEKLFF. The CDR3, as DNA: TGTGCCAGCAGAGACAGGGCCGGCGAAAAACTGTTTTTT.

This chain joins TRBV7-9 and TRBJ1-2; D remains ambiguous. Trimming cost V 5 bases and J 4 bases, with 11 bases left between them. CDR3 length: 13 amino acids. The germline V gene has CDR1 SEHNR and CDR2 FQNEAQ (reference sequence). The CDR3 sequence is CASSPARIYGYTF. Here the CDR3 DNA reads TGTGCCAGCAGCCCGGCTAGGATCTATGGCTACACCTTC.

This chain connects TRBV2 to TRBJ2-1; the D gene is possibly TRBD2 (6 bases). Germline V gene data show CDR1 as SNHLY and CDR2 as FYNNEI. Trimming pared 6 bases from V and 4 bases from J, leaving 16 bases between. This CDR3 is built from 15 residues. CDR3 loop: CASSLTRTEYNEQFF. The CDR3 DNA reads as TGTGCCAGCAGCTTGACTAGAACAGAATACAATGAGCAGTTCTTC.

The chain is built from TRBV9 and TRBJ2-7, with 9 bases matching TRBD1. The CDR3 has 14 residues. CDR1 and CDR2 (germline): SGDLS, YYNGEE. Germline trimming cut 4 bases from V and 0 bases from J; bases unmatched to any gene: 2. In nucleotides, the CDR3 is TGTGCCAGCAGCCCACAGGGGGCCTCCTACGAGCAGTACTTC. Protein sequence: CASSPQGASYEQYF.

The table lists this clone with a few counts. The gene calls are TRBV11-2 and TRBJ2-3, with 10 bases that match TRBD1. The CDR3 has 16 residues. With V trimmed by 1 base and J by 3 bases, 4 bases remained unmatched. Germline CDR1 and CDR2: SGHAT and FQNNGV. CDR3 sequence (DNA): TGTGCCAGCAGCTTAGGAGACAGGGGGCGGACAGATACGCAGTATTTT. Translating gives CASSLGDRGRTDTQYF.

This clone appeared a few times. The chain is built from TRBV25-1 and TRBJ2-7; 7 bases are shared with TRBD1. CDR1 and CDR2 (germline): MGHDK, SYGVNS. The CDR3 runs 15 residues. V lost 4 bases, J lost 3 bases, and 9 bases stayed unmatched. CDR3 DNA: TGTGCCAGCAGTGCTCGACAGGGTCCCTTCTACGAGCAGTACTTC. Its translation is CASSARQGPFYEQYF.

This clone was counted only a few times. The gene calls are TRBV15 and TRBJ1-6, with D perhaps matching TRBD1 (5 bases). The V end lost 4 bases, the J end lost 10 bases, and 14 bases lay between the germline ends. Germline-derived CDR1 and CDR2 are LNHNV and YYDKDF (reference sequence). The CDR3 is 14 amino acids. The CDR3 loop is CATSIGQGGSPLHF. For the CDR3, the DNA is TGTGCCACCAGCATAGGGCAGGGTGGCTCACCCCTCCACTTT.

This clone occurred a few times. The chain links TRBV5-6 to TRBJ2-1; TRBD1 aligns across 11 bases. V lost 6 bases, J lost 4 bases, and 15 bases stayed unmatched. The CDR3 is 18 residues long. The germline V gene encodes CDR1 SGHDT and CDR2 YYEEEE. In nucleotides, the CDR3 is TGTGCCAGCACCCCCCTAGGCTGGGACAGGGGGATTTACAATGAGCAGTTCTTC. Protein: CASTPLGWDRGIYNEQFF.

The gene calls are TRBV6-5 and TRBJ2-7; D is ambiguous. Trimming cost V 6 bases and J 0 bases, with 12 bases left between them. This CDR3 spans 14 amino acids. Per germline, CDR1 MNHEY and CDR2 SVGAGI. The CDR3 protein is CASSLLQDSYEQYF. CDR3 bases: TGTGCCAGCAGCCTCCTCCAGGACTCCTACGAGCAGTACTTC.

This chain links TRBV11-1 with TRBJ2-5; 10 nucleotides match TRBD2. The CDR3 consists of 15 residues. The V and J ends lost 5 bases and 1 base, in that order; junction bases with no gene match: 4. The V gene's germline CDR1 is SGHAT and CDR2 FQDESV (reference sequence). The CDR3 protein is CASSPTSGSQETQYF. The CDR3 nucleotides read TGTGCCAGCAGCCCGACTAGCGGGTCCCAAGAGACCCAGTACTTC.